The rows below give T cell receptor beta chains drawn from one sample of a study of shared clonotypes between healthy human individuals. The assay was immunoSEQ multiplex PCR, and TCRdb's table has in-frame clones only and misses some. The table records about 640,000 clones, roughly 70% of them present only once. Specimen: memory CD4+ T cells sorted from blood. The receptors here all came from a woman younger than 45 in good health. Both conserved end residues are part of each CDR3. The order of the fields is V gene, J gene, clone size, D gene, CDR3 protein, CDR3 DNA. A D gene is named only where the DNA matches it firmly. Size tells how often a clone was seen (once, few, many) or the class of an expanded clone, and some rows leave it out.

V: TRBV5-1; J: TRBJ2-7; size: -; D: TRBD2; CDR3: CASSLVGGLDVKEQYF; DNA: TGCGCCAGCAGCTTGGTGGGGGGACTAGATGTTAAAGAGCAGTACTTC
V: TRBV18; J: TRBJ1-1; size: -; D: -; CDR3: CASSPREMNTEAFF; DNA: TGTGCCAGCTCACCGAGGGAGATGAACACTGAAGCTTTCTTT
V: TRBV27; J: TRBJ2-6; size: -; D: -; CDR3: CASKPTRSGANVLTF; DNA: TGTGCCAGCAAGCCCACCCGATCTGGGGCCAACGTCCTGACTTTC
V: TRBV5-1; J: TRBJ2-1; size: few; D: TRBD1; CDR3: CASSFGTEGNEQFF; DNA: TGCGCCAGCAGCTTCGGGACAGAGGGGAATGAGCAGTTCTTC
V: TRBV28; J: TRBJ1-2; size: -; D: -; CDR3: CASSLKGPLNYGYTF; DNA: TGTGCCAGCAGTTTAAAGGGGCCCCTTAACTATGGCTACACCTTC
V: TRBV4-2; J: TRBJ2-1; size: many; D: -; CDR3: CASSQGTVSSYNEQFF; DNA: TGTGCCAGCAGCCAAGGGACCGTCAGCTCCTACAATGAGCAGTTCTTC
V: TRBV7-3; J: TRBJ1-1; size: few; D: -; CDR3: CASSLGPNMNTEAFF; DNA: TGTGCCAGCAGCTTGGGACCGAACATGAACACTGAAGCTTTCTTT
V: TRBV7-2; J: TRBJ2-1; size: -; D: -; CDR3: CASTLGENYNEQFF; DNA: TGTGCCAGCACCCTCGGCGAGAACTACAATGAGCAGTTCTTC
V: TRBV7-2; J: TRBJ1-5; size: -; D: -; CDR3: CASSSRGGSNQPQHF; DNA: TGTGCCAGCAGCTCCCGTGGGGGTAGCAATCAGCCCCAGCATTTT
V: TRBV7-8; J: TRBJ1-2; size: -; D: -; CDR3: CASSTRTIPAYGYTF; DNA: TGTGCCAGCAGCACCAGGACAATTCCAGCCTATGGCTACACCTTC
V: TRBV4-1; J: TRBJ1-6; size: once; D: -; CDR3: CASSQVRDSPLHF; DNA: TGCGCCAGCAGCCAAGTGCGAGATTCACCCCTCCACTTT
V: TRBV29-1; J: TRBJ2-1; size: once; D: TRBD2; CDR3: CSVRTSGRYEQFF; DNA: TGCAGCGTCCGGACTAGCGGTCGGTATGAGCAGTTCTTC
V: TRBV28; J: TRBJ1-2; size: -; D: -; CDR3: CASSYLGYGYTF; DNA: TGTGCCAGCAGCTACTTGGGCTATGGCTACACCTTC
V: TRBV7-9; J: TRBJ1-1; size: few; D: -; CDR3: CASGRGVGETEAFF; DNA: TGTGCCAGCGGGCGTGGAGTGGGGGAAACTGAAGCTTTCTTT
V: TRBV5-1; J: TRBJ2-2; size: -; D: -; CDR3: CASSLQSTGELFF; DNA: TGCGCCAGCAGCTTACAGAGCACCGGGGAGCTGTTTTTT
V: TRBV18; J: TRBJ2-7; size: -; D: -; CDR3: CASSPIGTPHEQYF; DNA: TGTGCCAGCTCTCCCATTGGGACACCCCACGAGCAGTACTTC
V: TRBV5-1; J: TRBJ1-4; size: few; D: TRBD1; CDR3: CASSLGDRESGKLFF; DNA: TGCGCCAGCAGCTTGGGGGACAGGGAATCAGGAAAACTGTTTTTT
V: TRBV30; J: TRBJ2-1; size: few; D: -; CDR3: CAWKGLSSYNEQFF; DNA: TGTGCCTGGAAGGGGCTCTCCTCCTACAATGAGCAGTTCTTC
V: TRBV28; J: TRBJ2-5; size: -; D: -; CDR3: CASSFQGLRETQYF; DNA: TGTGCCAGCAGTTTCCAGGGCTTAAGAGAGACCCAGTACTTC
V: TRBV5-4; J: TRBJ2-5; size: -; D: -; CDR3: CASSEGIQETQYF; DNA: TGTGCCAGCAGCGAGGGGATCCAAGAGACCCAGTACTTC
V: TRBV11-2; J: TRBJ1-2; size: -; D: -; CDR3: CASTPDSNYGYTF; DNA: TGTGCCAGCACCCCCGACAGTAACTATGGCTACACCTTC
V: TRBV5-4; J: TRBJ2-5; size: few; D: TRBD2; CDR3: CASSFGSGSPETQYF; DNA: TGTGCCAGCAGCTTCGGTAGCGGGAGTCCAGAGACCCAGTACTTC
V: TRBV2; J: TRBJ1-2; size: -; D: -; CDR3: CASSEGRNRYGYTF; DNA: TGTGCCAGCAGTGAAGGCAGAAATCGCTATGGCTACACCTTC
V: TRBV29-1; J: TRBJ2-2; size: -; D: TRBD2; CDR3: CSVPGLAGGTGELFF; DNA: TGCAGCGTTCCGGGACTAGCGGGAGGTACCGGGGAGCTGTTTTTT
V: TRBV7-9; J: TRBJ1-5; size: few; D: TRBD1; CDR3: CASSFTGETQPQHF; DNA: TGTGCCAGCAGCTTCACAGGGGAGACTCAGCCCCAGCATTTT
V: TRBV27; J: TRBJ1-1; size: -; D: TRBD1; CDR3: CAKDRKNTEAFF; DNA: TGTGCCAAGGACAGGAAGAACACTGAAGCTTTCTTT
V: TRBV2; J: TRBJ1-3; size: -; D: -; CDR3: CASRQDLPPGNTIYF; DNA: TGTGCCAGCAGGCAGGACCTTCCGCCCGGAAACACCATATATTTT
V: TRBV28; J: TRBJ2-7; size: -; D: -; CDR3: CASTQFQGGIREQYF; DNA: TGTGCCAGCACCCAATTTCAGGGTGGGATAAGGGAGCAGTACTTC
V: TRBV5-6; J: TRBJ1-5; size: -; D: -; CDR3: CASSLFDANQPQHF; DNA: TGTGCCAGCAGCTTGTTCGACGCTAATCAGCCCCAGCATTTT
V: TRBV18; J: TRBJ1-3; size: few; D: -; CDR3: CASSPLGTRSGNTIYF; DNA: TGTGCCAGCTCACCACTCGGCACGCGCTCTGGAAACACCATATATTTT
V: TRBV27; J: TRBJ1-2; size: -; D: -; CDR3: CASSLSTGPWGYTF; DNA: TGTGCCAGCAGTTTATCTACTGGACCGTGGGGCTACACCTTC